These 24 T cell receptor beta chains came from one sample sequenced in a study of shared clonotypes between healthy human individuals. Libraries were prepared by immunoSEQ multiplex PCR; TCRdb keeps only in-frame clonotypes and omits some of them. The table includes 2 million to 2.5 million clones, roughly 95% detected once. The sample was naive CD4+ T cells sorted from blood. Subset of the sample: CD45RA+ positively selected. Receptors originate from a man younger than 30 in good health.

The chain combines TRBV28 with TRBJ1-5; the D gene is possibly TRBD1 (5 bases). V was clipped by 4 bases and J by 4 bases, with 17 bases between them. Germline V lookup: CDR1 MDHEN, CDR2 SYDVKM. This CDR3 is 16 amino acids long. CDR3 DNA: TGTGCCAGCAGTTGGCCGCGGGGGGAGGGAAATCAGCCCCAGCATTTT. Translated, it gives CASSWPRGEGNQPQHF.

The chain combines TRBV7-2 with TRBJ2-5; D remains unclear. The CDR3 consists of 13 residues. Germline V gene sequence: CDR1 SGHTA, CDR2 FQGNSA. V was cut by 4 bases and J by 2 bases, with 8 bases left in between. CDR3 sequence (DNA): TGTGCCAGCAGCTCTGAGGCGCAAGAGACCCAGTACTTC. The encoded protein is CASSSEAQETQYF.

This chain links TRBV9 with TRBJ1-6, with D perhaps matching TRBD1 (6 bases). The V and J ends lost 0 bases and 11 bases respectively, with 12 bases between them. Germline V lookup: CDR1 SGDLS, CDR2 YYNGEE. This CDR3 is built from 14 residues. CDR3 bases: TGTGCCAGCAGCGTAGGGACACAGGGTCCACCCCTCCACTTT. Its protein product is CASSVGTQGPPLHF.

This clone was found once. V gene TRBV6-4 combines with J gene TRBJ1-2; a weak D match, TRBD1 (5 bases). The CDR3 runs 12 residues. Looked up from germline, CDR1 is MRHNA and CDR2 is SNTAGT. Trimming stripped 0 bases from V and 9 bases from J, with 8 bases between. DNA for the CDR3: TGTGCCAGCAGTGACTCACGGGGCAGCTACACCTTC. It encodes CASSDSRGSYTF.

This chain joins TRBV7-2 and TRBJ1-5, with D tentatively TRBD1 (5 bases). V was clipped by 5 bases and J by 2 bases, with 16 bases between them. From germline, CDR1 is SGHTA and CDR2 FQGNSA. This CDR3 has 16 amino acids. The CDR3 DNA follows: TGTGCCAGCAGCCCGGTTGCCGTGGGGGGCAATCAGCCCCAGCATTTT. Translating it yields CASSPVAVGGNQPQHF.

The chain couples TRBV7-3 to TRBJ2-1; 7 bases map to TRBD2. The V gene end was trimmed by 4 bases and the J gene end by 6 bases; junction bases not matched to a gene: 12. This CDR3 comprises 16 residues. Germline assignment: CDR1 SGHTA and CDR2 FQGTGA. CDR3 sequence: CASSSGPAGIGNEQFF. In DNA form, the CDR3 reads TGTGCCAGCAGCTCAGGGCCAGCGGGGATTGGCAATGAGCAGTTCTTC.

V is TRBV5-4 and J is TRBJ1-2, with 8 positions matching TRBD1. J was trimmed by 6 bases and V by 0 bases; bases with no gene match: 7. The CDR3 runs to 15 residues. From germline, CDR1 is SGHNT and CDR2 YYREEE (reference sequence). Here the CDR3 reads CASSLAGQGSHGYTF. The CDR3 DNA reads TGTGCCAGCAGCTTGGCTGGACAGGGTTCCCATGGCTACACCTTC.

The chain is built from TRBV9 and TRBJ2-3; 9 positions agree with TRBD2. CDR1 and CDR2 from the germline V gene are SGDLS and YYNGEE. The V and J ends lost 0 bases and 2 bases, in that order; junction bases with no gene match: 4. The CDR3 spans 16 residues. The CDR3 protein is CASSVGPSGITDTQYF. CDR3 bases: TGTGCCAGCAGCGTAGGTCCTAGCGGGATCACAGATACGCAGTATTTT.

The chain employs TRBV7-9 and TRBJ2-2; 12 bases align to TRBD1. The CDR3 consists of 16 residues. J was trimmed by 4 bases and V by 7 bases; bases with no gene match: 7. Germline CDR1 and CDR2: SEHNR and FQNEAQ (reference sequence). DNA of the CDR3: TGTGCCAGCAAGAACCAGGGACAGGGGGCCACCGGGGAGCTGTTTTTT. It yields the protein CASKNQGQGATGELFF.

A word on this clone: Other nucleotide sequences in the sample specify the same CDR3. The J gene is TRBJ2-7, the V gene TRBV5-1, with 8 bases matching TRBD1. The CDR3 extends over 13 amino acids. Germline V gene data show CDR1 as SGHRS and CDR2 as YFSETQ. J was trimmed by 4 bases and V by 5 bases; bases with no gene match: 5. The CDR3 DNA sequence: TGCGCCAGCAGATATACAGGGGGTTACGAGCAGTACTTC. Translating it yields CASRYTGGYEQYF.

Comments on this clone: This specimen includes other DNA sequences encoding the same CDR3. The V and J genes are TRBV28 and TRBJ2-2; D call uncertain. The V end was cut by 3 bases, the J end by 0 bases, with 5 bases between. This CDR3 has 14 amino acids. The germline V gene encodes CDR1 MDHEN and CDR2 SYDVKM. The CDR3 region is CASSFGANTGELFF. CDR3 DNA: TGTGCCAGCAGTTTTGGCGCGAACACCGGGGAGCTGTTTTTT.

Here the CDR3 DNA reads TGCAGCGTTGAAGATCTAGGTAGCGGGAGGGGTTTTCCGAATTACAATGAGCAGTTCTTC. It is translated as CSVEDLGSGRGFPNYNEQFF. The V gene is TRBV29-1, the J gene TRBJ2-1; 11 bases are a match to TRBD2. Germline assignment: CDR1 SQVTM and CDR2 ANQGSEA. V shed 0 bases and J 4 bases; nucleotides not matched to a gene: 17. The CDR3 runs 20 residues.

The chain carries TRBV15 and TRBJ1-5; D unclear. The ends were cut back, 5 bases at V and 7 bases at J, with 12 bases in the middle. The CDR3 covers 13 residues. Germline values: CDR1 LNHNV, CDR2 YYDKDF (reference sequence). CDR3 sequence (DNA): TGTGCCACCAGCTACACTGATAGGCAGCCCCAGCATTTT. It yields the protein CATSYTDRQPQHF.

CDR3 DNA: TGTGCCAGCAGCCCAGGACAGGGGTGGGCCGGGGAGCTGTTTTTT. This gives the protein CASSPGQGWAGELFF. The V gene is TRBV6-6, the J gene TRBJ2-2, with 9 bases identical to TRBD1. V lost 6 bases, J lost 6 bases, and 8 bases stayed unmatched. CDR3 length: 15 residues. CDR1 and CDR2 from the germline V gene are MNHNY and SVGAGI (reference sequence).

As concerns this clone: Other DNA sequences in this sample translate to the same CDR3. The V and J genes are TRBV30 and TRBJ2-7; TRBD1 might be the D (5 bases). Germline values: CDR1 GTSNPN, CDR2 SVGIG (reference sequence). CDR3 length equals 12 residues. The V end was cut by 1 base, the J end by 4 bases, with 8 bases between. The DNA for the CDR3 is TGTGCCTGGAGTGGGACACCTTACGAGCAGTACTTC. Translated: CAWSGTPYEQYF.

V is TRBV5-1 and J is TRBJ2-7; D remains unclear. V was shortened by 0 bases and J by 3 bases, with 19 bases between the two germline ends. Germline CDR1 and CDR2: SGHRS and YFSETQ. The CDR3 sequence is 17 residues long. CDR3 sequence: CASSLVGGTQNNYEQYF. The CDR3 coding sequence is TGCGCCAGCAGCTTGGTTGGCGGAACCCAGAACAACTACGAGCAGTACTTC.

The chain combines TRBV29-1 with TRBJ2-5; D remains ambiguous. CDR1 SQVTM and CDR2 ANQGSEA come from the germline V gene. The CDR3 covers 12 residues. The V end was cut by 4 bases, the J end by 1 base, with 7 bases between. The CDR3 DNA reads TGCAGCGTTGCCCCCGGCCAAGAGACCCAGTACTTC. Translation: CSVAPGQETQYF.

The genes are TRBV5-7 and TRBJ2-7, with 8 positions matching TRBD1. TRBV5-7 belongs to the ORF category, with a function that is uncertain. CDR3 length equals 15 residues. V shed 4 bases, J shed 2 bases, and the junction held 8 bases outside the gene matches. DNA for the CDR3: TGTGCCAGCAGCATTGACAGGGGACAAGCCTACGAGCAGTACTTC. Protein product: CASSIDRGQAYEQYF.

The chain carries TRBV30 and TRBJ2-1; 8 bases line up with TRBD2. CDR3 length equals 15 residues. Germline loops: CDR1 GTSNPN, CDR2 SVGIG (reference sequence). The junction had 10 bases not matched to a gene; V was cut back by 1 base and J by 8 bases. The CDR3 bases are TGTGCCTGGAGTGCATCCAGCGGGAGATCAGATGAGCAGTTCTTC. The encoded protein is CAWSASSGRSDEQFF.

This clone was observed a few times. Different DNA sequences within this sample yield the same CDR3. The chain combines TRBV18 with TRBJ2-4; D unresolved. CDR1 is KGHSH and CDR2 is LQKENI in the germline V gene. The CDR3 runs 14 residues. V lost 3 bases and J 0 bases, leaving 6 bases between the germline ends. The CDR3 loop is CASSPPLAKNIQYF. The CDR3 DNA is TGTGCCAGCTCACCGCCGCTAGCCAAAAACATTCAGTACTTC.

The chain links TRBV11-2 to TRBJ2-7; no reliable D call. V dropped 0 bases and J dropped 7 bases, with 10 bases sitting between them. CDR1 and CDR2 (germline): SGHAT, FQNNGV. The CDR3 spans 13 residues. The CDR3 DNA sequence: TGTGCCAGCAGCTTAGAAGGGTCTGGGGAGCAGTACTTC. Translation: CASSLEGSGEQYF. Full variable domain (outside the CDR3, taken from reference TRBV11-2 and TRBJ2-7): EAGVAQSPRYKIIEKRQSVAFWCNPISGHATLYWYQQILGQGPKLLIQFQNNGVVDDSQLPKDRFSAERLKGVDSTLKIQPAKLEDSAVYLCASSLEGSGEQYFGPGTRLTVT.

The chain carries TRBV18 and TRBJ2-7; tentative D call: TRBD1 (5 bases). Germline V lookup: CDR1 KGHSH, CDR2 LQKENI. The CDR3 length is 14 residues. The germline V and J ends were trimmed by 0 bases and 6 bases, with 12 bases remaining between them. The CDR3, as DNA: TGTGCCAGCTCACCACCGGGCAGGGTGTCCGAGCAGTACTTC. The encoded protein is CASSPPGRVSEQYF.

Details on this clone: The sample contains more than one DNA sequence encoding this CDR3. The V gene is TRBV5-1, the J gene TRBJ2-7, with D possibly being TRBD1 (6 bases). The CDR3 loop spans 14 amino acids. CDR1 SGHRS and CDR2 YFSETQ come from the germline V gene. V lost 1 base and J lost 0, with 8 bases in between. Here the CDR3 reads CASSLLQGSYEQYF. The CDR3 DNA follows: TGCGCCAGCAGCTTGTTACAGGGCTCCTACGAGCAGTACTTC.

On this clone itself: The sample carries other DNA sequences with the same CDR3. This chain uses TRBV5-6 with TRBJ2-7; no definite D call. V was clipped by 0 bases and J by 2 bases, with 6 bases between them. The CDR3 spans 13 residues. The V gene's germline CDR1 is SGHDT and CDR2 YYEEEE. CDR3 nucleotide sequence: TGTGCCAGCAGCTTGGGGGGAACCTACGAGCAGTACTTC. Protein sequence: CASSLGGTYEQYF.